These 15 T cell receptor beta chains were all obtained from the same sample, sequenced in a study of blood T cell repertoires in COVID-19. Clones were read by immunoSEQ multiplex PCR, and TCRdb kept only the in-frame ones, dropping some. The profile shows 200,000 to 300,000 clones, roughly 80% of them singletons. The sample consisted of peripheral blood. The origin of the receptors is a woman of 80 years or more with COVID-19, enrolled during active disease.

The rearrangement joins TRBV5-1 to TRBJ2-7, with 14 bases aligning to TRBD2. Germline CDR1 and CDR2: SGHRS and YFSETQ. The CDR3 loop spans 16 amino acids. V was pared by 0 bases and J by 7 bases, with 6 bases of the junction left unmatched. The CDR3 sequence: CASSLEGLAGAREQYF. The DNA of the CDR3 is TGCGCCAGCAGCTTGGAGGGACTAGCGGGAGCTCGGGAGCAGTACTTC.

The chain uses TRBV3-1 (or the pseudogene TRBV3-2) and TRBJ2-7, with 7 positions matching TRBD1. The ends lost 5 bases at V and 4 bases at J; junction bases unmatched: 8. The CDR3 extends over 14 amino acids. Germline V gene data show CDR1 as LGHDT and CDR2 as YNNKEL (reference sequence). The CDR3 sequence is CASSRDRVRYEQYF. The CDR3 bases are TGTGCCAGCAGCAGAGACAGGGTTCGTTACGAGCAGTACTTC.

The chain recombines TRBV7-8 with TRBJ1-1; D ambiguous. CDR3 size: 15 residues. Germline lookup yields CDR1 SGHVS and CDR2 FQNEAQ. V was shortened by 1 base and J by 1 base, with 10 bases between the two germline ends. CDR3 bases: TGTGCCAGCAGCTTAGTCGGAGGAAAGAACACTGAAGCTTTCTTT. Encoded protein: CASSLVGGKNTEAFF.

The V call is TRBV2, the J call TRBJ2-1, with 8 bases lining up with TRBD1. Germline assignment: CDR1 SNHLY and CDR2 FYNNEI. Germline trimming cut 9 bases from V and 7 bases from J; bases unmatched to any gene: 11. CDR3 length equals 14 residues. CDR3 sequence reads: CASLQRTGRNEQFF. The CDR3 DNA sequence: TGTGCCAGTTTACAACGGACAGGGCGGAATGAGCAGTTCTTC.

The rearrangement links TRBV7-2 to TRBJ2-7; D might be TRBD1 (5 bases). Germline V CDR1 and CDR2: SGHTA, FQGNSA. CDR3 size: 15 residues. V gave up 1 base and J gave up 3 bases, with 13 bases separating them. For the CDR3, the DNA is TGTGCCAGCAGCTTAGGGCAGGGAAGGAGCTACGAGCAGTACTTC. Translation gives CASSLGQGRSYEQYF.

The chain is built from TRBV28 and TRBJ1-2, with D possibly TRBD1 on 5 matching bases. The CDR3 is made up of 12 amino acids. Per germline, CDR1 MDHEN and CDR2 SYDVKM. The germline V and J ends were trimmed by 6 bases and 5 bases, with 10 bases remaining between them. This CDR3 reads CASSVRQYGYTF. As DNA, the CDR3 is TGTGCCAGCAGCGTCCGACAGTATGGCTACACCTTC.

The V call is TRBV24-1, the J call TRBJ1-2; D may be TRBD1 (5 bases). The germline gives CDR1 KGHDR, CDR2 SFDVKD. CDR3 length: 14 residues. Trimming left V 2 bases short and J 7 bases short, with 13 bases between. Here the CDR3 DNA reads TGTGCCACCAGTGATTATCGGAGGGGAAGTGGCTACACCTTC. The encoded protein is CATSDYRRGSGYTF.

V and J are TRBV5-4 and TRBJ2-1; a weak D match, TRBD2 (6 bases). V gave up 0 bases and J gave up 4 bases, with 11 bases separating them. Germline CDR1 and CDR2: SGHNT and YYREEE (reference sequence). CDR3 size: 15 residues. The CDR3 DNA is TGTGCCAGCAGCTTGGGGGGGGTCGCTTACAATGAGCAGTTCTTC. Amino acids: CASSLGGVAYNEQFF.

The chain carries TRBV6-5 and TRBJ1-1; possible D gene TRBD1, 5 bases. Germline lookup yields CDR1 MNHEY and CDR2 SVGAGI. The length of the CDR3 is 15 residues. V lost 0 bases to trimming and J lost 3 bases, with 11 bases between them. Written as DNA, the CDR3 is TGTGCCAGCAGTTACTCCTGGGGGGGTGACACTGAAGCTTTCTTT. Its protein product is CASSYSWGGDTEAFF.

The chain has TRBV28 and TRBJ1-1; 9 nucleotides line up with TRBD1. The V segment lost 1 base and the J segment 10 bases; nucleotides outside the gene matches: 7. Germline V gene sequence: CDR1 MDHEN, CDR2 SYDVKM. The CDR3 consists of 14 residues. The CDR3 sequence: CASSLLGQGIVAFF. The CDR3 region has the DNA TGTGCCAGCAGTTTATTGGGACAGGGTATAGTAGCTTTCTTT. Supplemented by reference TRBV28 and TRBJ1-1, the full variable domain reads DVKVTQSSRYLVKRTGEKVFLECVQDMDHENMFWYRQDPGLGLRLIYFSYDVKMKEKGDIPEGYSVSREKKERFSLILESASTNQTSMYLCASSLLGQGIVAFFGQGTRLTVV.

The V gene is TRBV6-5, the J gene TRBJ1-2; maybe TRBD1 (6 bases). Trimming took 5 bases from V and 3 from J, leaving 13 bases between them. Per germline, CDR1 MNHEY and CDR2 SVGAGI. This CDR3 has 14 residues. The CDR3 bases are TGTGCCAGCAGTATTGAGGGGGGGGACTATGGCTACACCTTC. It encodes CASSIEGGDYGYTF.

This chain links TRBV7-9 with TRBJ2-2, with D maybe TRBD2 (6 bases). CDR3 length: 13 residues. V lost 4 bases to trimming and J lost 13 bases, with 16 bases between them. The germline CDR1 and CDR2 sequences are SEHNR and FQNEAQ (reference sequence). The CDR3 DNA is TGTGCCAGCAGCTCGTCCCGGGACTTGGGGCTGTTTTTT. Translated: CASSSSRDLGLFF.

The CDR3 sequence is CASSPGTGSSPLHF. The DNA of the CDR3 is TGTGCCAGCAGCCCGGGGACAGGGAGCTCACCCCTCCACTTT. V and J are TRBV3-1 (or the pseudogene TRBV3-2) and TRBJ1-6; TRBD1 agrees at 9 bases. The germline V gene has CDR1 LGHDT and CDR2 YNNKEL (reference sequence). With V trimmed by 4 bases and J by 10 bases, 5 bases remained unmatched. The CDR3 consists of 14 residues.

This clone was seen only once. This chain joins TRBV7-2 and TRBJ1-4, with 9 bases identical to TRBD1. The CDR3 sequence is 14 residues long. J was trimmed by 7 bases and V by 6 bases; bases with no gene match: 6. CDR1 and CDR2 from the germline V gene are SGHTA and FQGNSA. The CDR3 region has the DNA TGTGCCAGCAGTCCGGACAGGGGCAGTGAAAAACTGTTTTTT. The encoded protein is CASSPDRGSEKLFF.

The chain carries TRBV6-1 and TRBJ2-1; D perhaps matches TRBD2 (6 bases). Trimming shortened V by 1 base and J by 11 bases, and 12 bases separated the two germline ends. Germline V CDR1 and CDR2: MNHNS, SASEGT. The CDR3 consists of 13 residues. The CDR3 here is CASSEEGLNQQFF. In nucleotides, the CDR3 is TGTGCCAGCAGTGAAGAAGGACTAAACCAGCAGTTCTTC.